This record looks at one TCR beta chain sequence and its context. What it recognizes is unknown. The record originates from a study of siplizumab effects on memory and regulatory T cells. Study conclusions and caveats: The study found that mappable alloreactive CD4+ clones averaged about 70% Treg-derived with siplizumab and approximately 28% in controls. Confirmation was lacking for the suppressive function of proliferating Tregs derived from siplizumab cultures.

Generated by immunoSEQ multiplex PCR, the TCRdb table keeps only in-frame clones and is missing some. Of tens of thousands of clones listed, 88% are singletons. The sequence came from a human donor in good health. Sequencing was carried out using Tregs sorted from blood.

The CDR3 sequence: CASSFSGGVNTGELFF. The CDR3 coding sequence is TGTGCCAGCAGTTTTTCAGGGGGCGTAAACACCGGGGAGCTGTTTTTT. The chain uses TRBV27 and TRBJ2-2, with 8 bases lining up with TRBD1. The CDR3 is made up of 16 amino acids. V lost 3 bases and J lost 2; bases outside the gene matches: 5. Germline V gene sequence: CDR1 MNHEY, CDR2 SMNVEV (reference sequence).